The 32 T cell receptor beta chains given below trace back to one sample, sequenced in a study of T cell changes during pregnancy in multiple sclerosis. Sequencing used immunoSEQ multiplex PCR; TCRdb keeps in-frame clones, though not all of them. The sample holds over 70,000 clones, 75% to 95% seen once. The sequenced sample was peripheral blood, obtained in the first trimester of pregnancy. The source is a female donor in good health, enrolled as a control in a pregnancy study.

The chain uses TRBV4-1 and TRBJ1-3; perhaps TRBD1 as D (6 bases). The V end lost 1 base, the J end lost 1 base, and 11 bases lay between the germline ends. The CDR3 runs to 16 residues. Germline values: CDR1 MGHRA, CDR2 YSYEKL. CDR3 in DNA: TGCGCCAGCAGCCAAGCCAACAGGGTGTCTGGAAACACCATATATTTT. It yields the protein CASSQANRVSGNTIYF.

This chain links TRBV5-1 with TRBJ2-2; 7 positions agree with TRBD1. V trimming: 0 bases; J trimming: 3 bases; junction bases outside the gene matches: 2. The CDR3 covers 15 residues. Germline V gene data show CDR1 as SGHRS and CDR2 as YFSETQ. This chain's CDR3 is CASSLETGYTGELFF. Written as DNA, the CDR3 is TGCGCCAGCAGCTTGGAGACAGGGTACACCGGGGAGCTGTTTTTT.

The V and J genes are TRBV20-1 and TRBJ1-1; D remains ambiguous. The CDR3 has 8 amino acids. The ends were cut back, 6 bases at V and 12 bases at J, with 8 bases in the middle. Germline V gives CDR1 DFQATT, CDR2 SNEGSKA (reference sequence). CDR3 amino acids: CSAQASFF. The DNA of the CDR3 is TGCAGTGCGCAGGCTTCTTTCTTT.

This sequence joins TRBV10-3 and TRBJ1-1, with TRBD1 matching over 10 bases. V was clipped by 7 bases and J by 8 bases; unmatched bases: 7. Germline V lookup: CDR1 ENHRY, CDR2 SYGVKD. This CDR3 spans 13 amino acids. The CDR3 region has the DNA TGTGCCATCACCGACAGGGGGCGTAGAGAAGCTTTCTTT. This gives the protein CAITDRGRREAFF.

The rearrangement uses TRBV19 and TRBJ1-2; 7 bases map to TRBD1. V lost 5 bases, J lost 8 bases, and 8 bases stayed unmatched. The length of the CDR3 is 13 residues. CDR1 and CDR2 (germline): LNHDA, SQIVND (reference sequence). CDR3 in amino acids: CASSSDRVRGYTF. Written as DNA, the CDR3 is TGTGCCAGTAGTTCCGACAGGGTCAGAGGCTACACCTTC.

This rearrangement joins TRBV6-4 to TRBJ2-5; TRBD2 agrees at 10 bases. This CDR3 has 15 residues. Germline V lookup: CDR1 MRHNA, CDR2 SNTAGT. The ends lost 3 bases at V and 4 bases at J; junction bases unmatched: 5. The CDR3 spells CASSESSGSGETQYF. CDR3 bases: TGTGCCAGCAGTGAATCTAGCGGGAGTGGAGAGACCCAGTACTTC.

CDR3 sequence reads: CASSPRQGDGYTF. CDR3 DNA: TGTGCCAGCAGCCCAAGGCAGGGGGACGGCTACACCTTC. The chain carries TRBV7-9 and TRBJ1-2; TRBD1 aligns across 7 bases. The CDR3 is 13 amino acids. V lost 5 bases to trimming and J lost 8 bases; unmatched junction nucleotides: 8. The germline V gene has CDR1 SEHNR and CDR2 FQNEAQ (reference sequence). The complete variable domain, with remaining parts taken from reference TRBV7-9 and TRBJ1-2, reads DTGVSQNPRHKITKRGQNVTFRCDPISEHNRLYWYRQTLGQGPEFLTYFQNEAQLEKSRLLSDRFSAERPKGSFSTLEIQRTEQGDSAMYLCASSPRQGDGYTFGSGTRLTVV.

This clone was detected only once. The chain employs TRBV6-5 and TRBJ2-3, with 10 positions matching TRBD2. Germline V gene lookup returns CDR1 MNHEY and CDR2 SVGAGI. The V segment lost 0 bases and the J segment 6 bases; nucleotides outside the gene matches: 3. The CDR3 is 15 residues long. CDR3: CASSYSAGGQDTQYF. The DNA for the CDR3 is TGTGCCAGCAGTTACTCAGCGGGGGGGCAGGATACGCAGTATTTT.

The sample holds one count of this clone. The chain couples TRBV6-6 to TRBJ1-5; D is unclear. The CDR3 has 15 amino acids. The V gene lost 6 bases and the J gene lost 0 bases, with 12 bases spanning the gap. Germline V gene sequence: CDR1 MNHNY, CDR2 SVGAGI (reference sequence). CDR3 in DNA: TGTGCCAGCAGCGAACTCCGGTTTAGCAATCAGCCCCAGCATTTT. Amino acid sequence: CASSELRFSNQPQHF.

Here the CDR3 DNA reads TGTGCCAGCAGTGAAGGCAGGGGTTATGAAAAACTGTTTTTT. Translating it yields CASSEGRGYEKLFF. The rearrangement links TRBV2 to TRBJ1-4, with a possible D match to TRBD1 (6 bases). This CDR3 has 14 residues. CDR1 and CDR2 from the germline V gene are SNHLY and FYNNEI. Trimming stripped 1 base from V and 6 bases from J, with 9 bases between.

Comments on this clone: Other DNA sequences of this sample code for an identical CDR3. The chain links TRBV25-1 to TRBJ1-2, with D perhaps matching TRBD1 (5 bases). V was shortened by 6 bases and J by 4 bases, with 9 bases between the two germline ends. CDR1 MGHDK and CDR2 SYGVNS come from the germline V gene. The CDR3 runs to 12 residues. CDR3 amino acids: CASSPGGYGYTF. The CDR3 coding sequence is TGTGCCAGCAGCCCCGGGGGCTATGGCTACACCTTC.

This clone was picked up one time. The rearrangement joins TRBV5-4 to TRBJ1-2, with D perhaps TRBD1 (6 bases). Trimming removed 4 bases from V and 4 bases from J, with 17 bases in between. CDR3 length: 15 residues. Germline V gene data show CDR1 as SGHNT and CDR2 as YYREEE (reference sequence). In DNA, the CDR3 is TGTGCCAGCAGCCCTGGGGGGGACATCGCCTATGGCTACACCTTC. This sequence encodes CASSPGGDIAYGYTF.

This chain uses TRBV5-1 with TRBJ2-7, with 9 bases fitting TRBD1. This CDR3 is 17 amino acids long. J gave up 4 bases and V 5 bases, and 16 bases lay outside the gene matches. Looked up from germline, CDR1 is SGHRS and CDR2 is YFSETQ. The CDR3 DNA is TGCGCCAGCAGTTTAAGTTCCTCCGGGACAGGGTTTTACGAGCAGTACTTC. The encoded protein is CASSLSSSGTGFYEQYF.

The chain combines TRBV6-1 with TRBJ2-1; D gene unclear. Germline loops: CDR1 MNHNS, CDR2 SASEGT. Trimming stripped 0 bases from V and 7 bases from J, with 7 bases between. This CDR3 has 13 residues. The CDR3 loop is CASSEASRNEQFF. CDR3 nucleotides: TGTGCCAGCAGTGAAGCGAGCCGAAATGAGCAGTTCTTC.

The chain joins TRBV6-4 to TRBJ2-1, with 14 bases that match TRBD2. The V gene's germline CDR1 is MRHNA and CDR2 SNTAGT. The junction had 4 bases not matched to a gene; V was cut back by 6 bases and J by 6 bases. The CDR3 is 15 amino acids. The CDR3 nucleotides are TGTGCCAGCAGCAGGACTAGCGGGGGGCCCAATGAGCAGTTCTTC. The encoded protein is CASSRTSGGPNEQFF.

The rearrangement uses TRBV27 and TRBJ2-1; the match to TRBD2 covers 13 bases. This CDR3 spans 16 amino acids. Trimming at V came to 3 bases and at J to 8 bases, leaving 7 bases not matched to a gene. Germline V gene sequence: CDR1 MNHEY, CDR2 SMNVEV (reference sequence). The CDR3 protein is CASSLLLAGGPYEQFF. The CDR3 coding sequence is TGTGCCAGCAGTTTGTTACTAGCGGGGGGGCCTTATGAGCAGTTCTTC.

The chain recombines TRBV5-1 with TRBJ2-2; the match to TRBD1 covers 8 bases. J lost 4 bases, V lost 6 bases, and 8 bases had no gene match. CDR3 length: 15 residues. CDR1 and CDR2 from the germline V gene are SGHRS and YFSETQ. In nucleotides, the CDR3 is TGCGCCAGCAATCGGGACAGGTCGGGCACCGGGGAGCTGTTTTTT. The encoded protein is CASNRDRSGTGELFF.

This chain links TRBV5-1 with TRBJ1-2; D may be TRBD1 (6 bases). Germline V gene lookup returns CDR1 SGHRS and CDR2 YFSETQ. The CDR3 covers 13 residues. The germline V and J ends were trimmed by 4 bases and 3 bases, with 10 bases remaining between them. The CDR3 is CASSRDIDYGYTF. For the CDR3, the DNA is TGCGCCAGCAGCCGGGACATAGACTATGGCTACACCTTC.

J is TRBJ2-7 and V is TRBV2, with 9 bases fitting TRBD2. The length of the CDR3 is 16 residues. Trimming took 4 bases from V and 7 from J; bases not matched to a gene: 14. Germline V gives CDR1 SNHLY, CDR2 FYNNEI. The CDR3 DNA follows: TGTGCCAGCAGTGCTCAGGGAGCGGGGGGCGCCGCAGAGCAGTACTTC. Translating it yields CASSAQGAGGAAEQYF.

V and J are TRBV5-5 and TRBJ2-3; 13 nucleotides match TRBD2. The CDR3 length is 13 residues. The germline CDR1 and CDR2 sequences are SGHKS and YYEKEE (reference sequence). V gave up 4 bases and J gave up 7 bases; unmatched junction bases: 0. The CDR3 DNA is TGTGCCAGCAGCGGGACTAGCGGGAATACGCAGTATTTT. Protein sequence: CASSGTSGNTQYF.

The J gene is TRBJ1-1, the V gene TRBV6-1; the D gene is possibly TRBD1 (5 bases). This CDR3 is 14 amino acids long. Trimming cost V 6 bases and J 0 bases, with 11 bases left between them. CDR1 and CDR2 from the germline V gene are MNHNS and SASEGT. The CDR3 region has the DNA TGTGCCAGCAGGACAGCAACATTGAACACTGAAGCTTTCTTT. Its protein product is CASRTATLNTEAFF.

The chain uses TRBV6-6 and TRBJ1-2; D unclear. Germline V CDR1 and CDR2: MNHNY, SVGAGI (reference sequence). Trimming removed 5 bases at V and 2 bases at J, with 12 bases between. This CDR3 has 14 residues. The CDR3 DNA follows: TGTGCCAGCAGTGAGAGTCCCGGGAACTATGGCTACACCTTC. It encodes CASSESPGNYGYTF.

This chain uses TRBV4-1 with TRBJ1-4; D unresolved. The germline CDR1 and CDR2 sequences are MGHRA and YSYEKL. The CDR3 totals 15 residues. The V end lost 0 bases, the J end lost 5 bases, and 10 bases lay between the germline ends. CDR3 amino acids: CASSQEKQLNEKLFF. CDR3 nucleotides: TGCGCCAGCAGCCAAGAGAAGCAATTAAATGAAAAACTGTTTTTT.

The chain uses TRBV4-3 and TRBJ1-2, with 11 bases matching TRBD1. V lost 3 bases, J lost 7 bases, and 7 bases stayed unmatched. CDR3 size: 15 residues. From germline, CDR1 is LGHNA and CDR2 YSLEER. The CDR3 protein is CASSQDRGRNGGYTF. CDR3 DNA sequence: TGCGCCAGCAGCCAGGACAGGGGGCGTAACGGTGGCTACACCTTC.

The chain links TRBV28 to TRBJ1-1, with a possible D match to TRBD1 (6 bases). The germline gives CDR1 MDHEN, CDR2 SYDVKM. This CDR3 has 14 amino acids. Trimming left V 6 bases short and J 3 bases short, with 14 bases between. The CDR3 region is CASRRTQGYTEAFF. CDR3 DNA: TGTGCCAGCAGACGGACCCAGGGGTACACTGAAGCTTTCTTT.

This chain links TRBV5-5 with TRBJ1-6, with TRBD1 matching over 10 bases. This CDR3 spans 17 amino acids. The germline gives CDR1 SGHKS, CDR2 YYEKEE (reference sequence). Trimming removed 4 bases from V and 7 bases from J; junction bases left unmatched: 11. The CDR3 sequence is CASSLTGTGAVNSPLHF. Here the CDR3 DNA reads TGTGCCAGCAGCCTCACCGGGACAGGGGCTGTCAATTCACCCCTCCACTTT.

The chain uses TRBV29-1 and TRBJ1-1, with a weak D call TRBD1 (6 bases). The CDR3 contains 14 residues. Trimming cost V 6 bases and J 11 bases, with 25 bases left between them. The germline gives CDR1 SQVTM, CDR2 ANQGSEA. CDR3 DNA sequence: TGCAGCGTCCAGCGGACAGATCTGGGGTGGGACGCTTTCTTT. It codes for CSVQRTDLGWDAFF.

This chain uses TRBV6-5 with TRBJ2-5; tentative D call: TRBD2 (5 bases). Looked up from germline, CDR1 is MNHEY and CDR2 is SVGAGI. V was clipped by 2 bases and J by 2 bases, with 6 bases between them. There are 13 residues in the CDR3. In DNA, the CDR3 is TGTGCCAGCAGTTACGAGGGACAAGAGACCCAGTACTTC. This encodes CASSYEGQETQYF.

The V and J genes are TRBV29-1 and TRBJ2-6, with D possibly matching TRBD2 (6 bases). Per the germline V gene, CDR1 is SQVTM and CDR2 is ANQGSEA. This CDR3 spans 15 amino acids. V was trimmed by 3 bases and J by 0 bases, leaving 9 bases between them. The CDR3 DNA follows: TGCAGCGTTGATGGGGGGTCCTCTGGGGCCAACGTCCTGACTTTC. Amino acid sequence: CSVDGGSSGANVLTF.

CDR3 region: CASSLVGGGSETQYF. In DNA form, the CDR3 reads TGTGCCAGCAGCTTGGTTGGCGGGGGGTCTGAGACCCAGTACTTC. This chain links TRBV7-3 with TRBJ2-5; 8 nucleotides line up with TRBD2. Trimming removed 3 bases from V and 5 bases from J; junction bases left unmatched: 8. From germline, CDR1 is SGHTA and CDR2 FQGTGA. The CDR3 extends over 15 amino acids.

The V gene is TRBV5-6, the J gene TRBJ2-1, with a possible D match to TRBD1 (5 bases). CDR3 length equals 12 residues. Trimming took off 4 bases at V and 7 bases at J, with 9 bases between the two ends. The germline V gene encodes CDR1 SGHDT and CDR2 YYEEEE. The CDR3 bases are TGTGCCAGCAGCGTGGGGCGGAATGAGCAGTTCTTC. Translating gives CASSVGRNEQFF.

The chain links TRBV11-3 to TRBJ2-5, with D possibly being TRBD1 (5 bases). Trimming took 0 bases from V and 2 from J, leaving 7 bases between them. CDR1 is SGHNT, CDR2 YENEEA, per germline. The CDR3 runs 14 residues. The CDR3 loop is CASSLDRQQETQYF. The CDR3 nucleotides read TGTGCCAGCAGCTTAGACCGACAGCAAGAGACCCAGTACTTC.